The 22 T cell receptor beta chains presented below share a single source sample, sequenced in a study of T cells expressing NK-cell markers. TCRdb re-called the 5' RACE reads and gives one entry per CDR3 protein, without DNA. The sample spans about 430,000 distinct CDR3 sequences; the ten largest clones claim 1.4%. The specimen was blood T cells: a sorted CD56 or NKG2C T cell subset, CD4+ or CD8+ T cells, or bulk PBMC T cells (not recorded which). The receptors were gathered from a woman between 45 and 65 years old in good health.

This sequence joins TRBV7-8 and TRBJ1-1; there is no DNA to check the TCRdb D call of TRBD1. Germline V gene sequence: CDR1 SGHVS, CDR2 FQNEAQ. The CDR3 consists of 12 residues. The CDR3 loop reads CASSLEGFEAFF. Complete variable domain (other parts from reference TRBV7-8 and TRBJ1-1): GAGVSQSPRYKVAKRGQDVALRCDPISGHVSLFWYQQALGQGPEFLTYFQNEAQLDKSGLPSDRFFAERPEGSVSTLKIQRTQQEDSAVYLCASSLEGFEAFFGQGTRLTVV.

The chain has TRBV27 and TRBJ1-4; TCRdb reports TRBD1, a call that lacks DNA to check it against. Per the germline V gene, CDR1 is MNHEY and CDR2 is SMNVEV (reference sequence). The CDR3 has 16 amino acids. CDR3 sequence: CASSSTDRPGNEKLFF. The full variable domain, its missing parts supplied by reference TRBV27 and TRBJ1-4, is EAQVTQNPRYLITVTGKKLTVTCSQNMNHEYMSWYRQDPGLGLRQIYYSMNVEVTDKGDVPEGYKVSRKEKRNFPLILESPSPNQTSLYFCASSSTDRPGNEKLFFGSGTQLSVL.

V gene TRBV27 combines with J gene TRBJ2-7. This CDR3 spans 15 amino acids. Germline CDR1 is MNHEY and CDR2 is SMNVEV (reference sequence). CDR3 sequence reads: CASSLSAGFNYEQYF.

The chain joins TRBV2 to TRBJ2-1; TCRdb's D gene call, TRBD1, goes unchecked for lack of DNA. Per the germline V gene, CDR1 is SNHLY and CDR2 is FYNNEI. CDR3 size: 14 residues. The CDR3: CASREGARYNEQFF.

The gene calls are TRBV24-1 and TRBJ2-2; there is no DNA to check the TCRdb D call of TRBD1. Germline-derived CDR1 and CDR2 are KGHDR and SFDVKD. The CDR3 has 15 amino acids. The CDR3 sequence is CATSDRTGHYGELFF.

The CDR3 sequence is CASSAETSGKGQYF. This chain joins TRBV11-2 and TRBJ2-5; TCRdb calls TRBD2, which cannot be checked without DNA. Germline V gives CDR1 SGHAT, CDR2 FQNNGV. There are 14 residues in the CDR3. Using reference TRBV11-2 and TRBJ2-5 for the parts outside the CDR3, the full variable domain is EAGVAQSPRYKIIEKRQSVAFWCNPISGHATLYWYQQILGQGPKLLIQFQNNGVVDDSQLPKDRFSAERLKGVDSTLKIQPAKLEDSAVYLCASSAETSGKGQYFGPGTRLLVL.

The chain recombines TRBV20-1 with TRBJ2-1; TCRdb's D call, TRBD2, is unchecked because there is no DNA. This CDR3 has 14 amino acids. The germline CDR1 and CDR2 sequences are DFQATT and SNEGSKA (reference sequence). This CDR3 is CSARDPRNYNEQFF.

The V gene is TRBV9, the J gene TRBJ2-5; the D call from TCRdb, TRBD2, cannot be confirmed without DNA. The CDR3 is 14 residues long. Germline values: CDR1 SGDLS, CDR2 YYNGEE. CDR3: CASSPPGPRETQYF. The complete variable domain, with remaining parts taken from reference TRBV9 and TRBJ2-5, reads DSGVTQTPKHLITATGQRVTLRCSPRSGDLSVYWYQQSLDQGLQFLIQYYNGEERAKGNILERFSAQQFPDLHSELNLSSLELGDSALYFCASSPPGPRETQYFGPGTRLLVL.

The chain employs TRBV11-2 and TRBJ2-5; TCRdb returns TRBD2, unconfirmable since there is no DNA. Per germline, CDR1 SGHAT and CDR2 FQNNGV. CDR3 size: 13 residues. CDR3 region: CASSTTRSGTQYF.

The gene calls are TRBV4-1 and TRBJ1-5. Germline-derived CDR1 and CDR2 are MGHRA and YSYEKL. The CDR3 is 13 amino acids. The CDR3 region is CASSYTTERPQHF.

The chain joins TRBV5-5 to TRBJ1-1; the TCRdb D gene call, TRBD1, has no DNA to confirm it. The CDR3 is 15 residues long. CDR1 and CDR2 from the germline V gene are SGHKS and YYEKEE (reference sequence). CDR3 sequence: CASSLMGGADTEAFF.

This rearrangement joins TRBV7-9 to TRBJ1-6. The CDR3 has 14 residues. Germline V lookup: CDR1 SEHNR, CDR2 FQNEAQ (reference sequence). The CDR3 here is CASSLGGYTSPLHF.

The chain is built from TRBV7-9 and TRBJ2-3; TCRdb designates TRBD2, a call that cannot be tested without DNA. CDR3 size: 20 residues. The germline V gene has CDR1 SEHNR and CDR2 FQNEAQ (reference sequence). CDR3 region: CASSSPPPSHGVETTDTQYF.

The CDR3 sequence: CASGLEGGRNTGELFF. This chain connects TRBV12-5 to TRBJ2-2; TCRdb's assignment of TRBD1 cannot be checked, as there is no DNA. Germline V gene lookup returns CDR1 LGHNT and CDR2 FRNRAP. The CDR3 consists of 16 residues.

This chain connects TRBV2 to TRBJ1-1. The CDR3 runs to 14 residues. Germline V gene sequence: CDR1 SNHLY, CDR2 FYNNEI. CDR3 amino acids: CASSENIMNTEAFF.

The CDR3 protein is CASRPGQIGLEAFF. This chain uses TRBV12-3 or TRBV12-4 with TRBJ1-1; the TRBD1 assignment by TCRdb is unverifiable without DNA. The CDR3 extends over 14 amino acids.

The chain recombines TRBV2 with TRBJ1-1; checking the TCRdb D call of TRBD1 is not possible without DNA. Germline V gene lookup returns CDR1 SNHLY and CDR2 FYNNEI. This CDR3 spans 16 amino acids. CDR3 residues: CASSEARGSMNTEAFF.

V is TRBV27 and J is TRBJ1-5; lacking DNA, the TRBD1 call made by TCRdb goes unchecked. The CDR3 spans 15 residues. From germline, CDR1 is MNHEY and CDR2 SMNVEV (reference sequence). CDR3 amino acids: CASRGRGRVDQPQHF.

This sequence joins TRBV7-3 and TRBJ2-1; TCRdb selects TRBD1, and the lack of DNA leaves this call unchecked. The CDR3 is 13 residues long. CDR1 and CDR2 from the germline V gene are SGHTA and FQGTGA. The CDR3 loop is CASSLTGRGEQFF.

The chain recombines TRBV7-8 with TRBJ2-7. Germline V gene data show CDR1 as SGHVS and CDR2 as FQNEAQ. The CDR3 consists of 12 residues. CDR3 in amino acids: CASNSLAYEQYF.

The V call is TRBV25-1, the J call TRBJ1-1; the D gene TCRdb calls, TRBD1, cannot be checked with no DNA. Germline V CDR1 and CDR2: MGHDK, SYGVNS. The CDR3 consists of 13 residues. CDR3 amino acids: CASSVGTATEAFF.

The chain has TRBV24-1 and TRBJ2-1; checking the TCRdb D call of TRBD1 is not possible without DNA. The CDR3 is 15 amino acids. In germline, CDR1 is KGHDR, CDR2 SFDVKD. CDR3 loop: CATRGGGGQYNEQFF.